The rows below give T cell receptor beta chains drawn from one sample of a study of T cell changes during pregnancy in multiple sclerosis. This table comes from immunoSEQ multiplex PCR, and its TCRdb copy is limited to in-frame clones, with some not included. The sample holds 45,000 to 55,000 clones, roughly 90% seen once. The input for sequencing was peripheral blood, taken in the first trimester of pregnancy. The receptors derive from a female donor with multiple sclerosis, enrolled in a pregnancy study. CDR3s include the opening cysteine and the closing phenylalanine or tryptophan. Fields, in order: J gene, clone size, V gene, D gene, CDR3 DNA, CDR3 protein. A D gene is named only where the DNA matches it firmly. Clone size is stated in some rows and not others, as once, few, many or a class when expanded.

TRBJ1-2	-	TRBV28	TRBD1	TGTGCCAGCAGCCCCGGGACAGCTTACTATGGCTACACCTTC	CASSPGTAYYGYTF
TRBJ2-1	-	TRBV9	-	TGTGCCAGCAGCCAAGGACAGTACAATGAGCAGTTCTTC	CASSQGQYNEQFF
TRBJ2-2	-	TRBV20-1	-	TGCAGTGCATCATTCACCGGGGAGCTGTTTTTT	CSASFTGELFF
TRBJ2-1	-	TRBV5-4	TRBD1	TGTGCCAGCAGCCAGACAGGGTACAATGAGCAGTTCTTC	CASSQTGYNEQFF
TRBJ1-5	-	TRBV29-1	-	TGCAGCGTGGGGACAAAGAATCAGCCCCAGCATTTT	CSVGTKNQPQHF
TRBJ2-5	-	TRBV6-1	-	TGTGCCAGCAGTGAAGATCTCGAGGAGACCCAGTACTTC	CASSEDLEETQYF
TRBJ1-2	few	TRBV6-1	-	TGTGCCAGCAGCCTCGGGCCGGGAGGTAACTATGGCTACACCTTC	CASSLGPGGNYGYTF
TRBJ2-2	-	TRBV19	TRBD1	TGTGCCAGTAGTGGACAGGCGAACACCGGGGAGCTGTTTTTT	CASSGQANTGELFF
TRBJ2-3	-	TRBV4-1	-	TGCGCCAGCAGCCACTATCCGGGAGGCACAGATACGCAGTATTTT	CASSHYPGGTDTQYF
TRBJ1-3	-	TRBV5-8	-	TGTGCCAGCAGCTATGGGCATCGAGACACCATATATTTT	CASSYGHRDTIYF
TRBJ2-2	once	TRBV15	TRBD1	TGTGCCACCAGCAGAGATCCGGGACAGAAGATTACTAACACCGGGGAGCTGTTTTTT	CATSRDPGQKITNTGELFF
TRBJ1-6	once	TRBV6-5	-	TGTGCCAGCAGGTCGTTCTCACCCCTCCACTTT	CASRSFSPLHF
TRBJ2-3	-	TRBV5-6	TRBD2	TGTGCCAGCAGTACATCTTGGCGGGGGGCGAGCACAGATACGCAGTATTTT	CASSTSWRGASTDTQYF
TRBJ2-1	-	TRBV7-3	-	TGTGCCAGCAGCTCGGGGGATAATGGAGGGGCAGGTGAGCAGTTCTTC	CASSSGDNGGAGEQFF
TRBJ1-4	-	TRBV11-3	-	TGTGCCAGCAGCTTAAATTCCGGTGAAAAACTGTTTTTT	CASSLNSGEKLFF
TRBJ1-1	-	TRBV28	-	TGTGCCAGCAGTCCGACTTCGGAGGCCACTGAAGCTTTCTTT	CASSPTSEATEAFF
TRBJ1-2	-	TRBV19	TRBD1	TGTGCCAGTGCTCCCCGGGACAGAGAGAGTTATGGCTACACCTTC	CASAPRDRESYGYTF
TRBJ2-2	few	TRBV11-3	TRBD2	TGTGCCAGCCAACTCATGGGGGGGACCGGGGAGCTGTTTTTT	CASQLMGGTGELFF
TRBJ2-4	-	TRBV2	TRBD1	TGTGCCAGCGGGACAGGGCTAGCCAAAAACATTCAGTACTTC	CASGTGLAKNIQYF
TRBJ2-7	-	TRBV2	TRBD1	TGTGCCAGCAGTGAACGCAGGACAGGCCCCATGGGGCAGTACTTC	CASSERRTGPMGQYF
TRBJ1-6	-	TRBV30	-	TGTGCCTGGCCAGGGATCTCTCTTCGTTCACCCCTCCACTTT	CAWPGISLRSPLHF
TRBJ2-1	-	TRBV5-1	TRBD2	TGCGCCAGCAGTCGGGGGGGGACCCAATACAATGAGCAGTTCTTC	CASSRGGTQYNEQFF
TRBJ1-1	-	TRBV7-3	TRBD1	TGTGCCAGCAGCTCACAGGGGGTAGGAGCTGAAGCTTTCTTT	CASSSQGVGAEAFF
TRBJ2-1	many	TRBV7-2	-	TGTGCCAGCAGCTTCTGGGGGGGGCATGAGCAGTTCTTC	CASSFWGGHEQFF
TRBJ2-5	-	TRBV6-6	-	TGTGCCAGCAGTTACGGAGGGGACGGACCCCAAGAGACCCAGTACTTC	CASSYGGDGPQETQYF
TRBJ1-6	-	TRBV15	TRBD1	TGTGCCACCAGCAGAGATGGACAGGGTTTTTCACCCCTCCACTTT	CATSRDGQGFSPLHF
TRBJ2-7	once	TRBV4-3	TRBD2	TGCGCCAGCAGCCCGGGGACTAGCGGGGGCTACGAGCAGTACTTC	CASSPGTSGGYEQYF
TRBJ1-5	-	TRBV18	TRBD1	TGTGCCAGCTCATCTCTCGAGGGGGCAGGCAATCAGCCCCAGCATTTT	CASSSLEGAGNQPQHF
TRBJ1-1	-	TRBV30	-	TGTGCCTGGACCTTGGACACACACACTGAAGCTTTCTTT	CAWTLDTHTEAFF
TRBJ2-1	-	TRBV7-3	TRBD2	TGTGCCAGCAGCACCAGAACTAGCGGGGGGGTGGTTGAGCAGTTCTTC	CASSTRTSGGVVEQFF
TRBJ2-5	-	TRBV6-1	TRBD1	TGTGCCAGCAGTGGGGACAGGGGGACAGAGACCCAGTACTTC	CASSGDRGTETQYF
TRBJ2-1	-	TRBV27	-	TGTGCCAGCAGTCTAAGGGGTCCTGAGCAGTTCTTC	CASSLRGPEQFF
TRBJ2-5	-	TRBV5-1	-	TGCGCCAGCAGCTTGGGGGAGCAAGAGACCCAGTACTTC	CASSLGEQETQYF
TRBJ2-2	-	TRBV29-1	TRBD2	TGCAGCGTTGAATATCGTACGGGGGGTACCGGGGAGCTGTTTTTT	CSVEYRTGGTGELFF
TRBJ1-2	-	TRBV2	-	TGTGCCAGCGATGGAGGGGACTTCTTGAACTTC	CASDGGDFLNF
TRBJ1-1	-	TRBV5-5	-	TGTGCCAGCAGCCCTACCGGCTGGGGCAGCACTGAAGCTTTCTTT	CASSPTGWGSTEAFF
TRBJ2-1	-	TRBV7-2	-	TGTGCCAGCAGCTTAGTCTCTACAGGTAACAATGAGCAGTTCTTC	CASSLVSTGNNEQFF
TRBJ2-7	few	TRBV6-6	-	TGTGCCAGCAGTTACTCCCCTTCCTACGAGCAGTACTTC	CASSYSPSYEQYF
TRBJ2-7	-	TRBV27	-	TGTGCCAGCAGTACCGCCCGGGGGACTTCCTACGAGCAGTACTTC	CASSTARGTSYEQYF